This T cell receptor beta chain comes out of a study of radiotherapy plus CTLA-4 blockade in lung cancer (dated by TCRdb to 2016 to 2018). A note on the overall study: Among the enrolled patients, approximately 17% had an objective response, and 31% reached disease control.

Turning to this clone: Its antigen is not yet known. The input lacks base qualities; no much larger clone sits a single base away.

On the study overall, not on this receptor specifically: Early dynamic changes in blood T cell clones, together with increased serum interferon-beta after radiation, were reported as the strongest predictors of response. After treatment with radiotherapy and ipilimumab, TCR clones that came from tumors expanded in the peripheral blood.

In this study, focal radiation therapy paired with CTLA-4 blockade (ipilimumab) was tested in patients who had chemo-refractory metastatic non-small-cell lung cancer. Libraries were constructed by the immunoSEQ multiplex PCR assay. TCRdb holds this immuneACCESS table with in-frame rearrangements only. Some clones are missing; in checked studies, unresolved V genes explain under half, and the rest has no known cause. This sample is represented by tens of thousands of clones; approximately 86% of them were singletons. Approximately 2% of the sample is held by the ten biggest clonotypes. Deletion took 4 bases off V and 0 bases off J, with a span of 7 bases between the germline ends. As encoded in the germline V gene, CDR1 is SGHRS while CDR2 is YFSETQ. The CDR3 starts with the cysteine, ends with the phenylalanine, and has 14 residues. The only DNA kept is the CDR3, 42 bases in frame from the first base.

The chain joins TRBV5-1 to TRBJ1-4; no D gene call is confident. This receptor was identified in a human donor with non-small cell lung cancer who had a partial response to radiotherapy plus ipilimumab. Sequenced here: peripheral blood, sampled from a patient treated with radiotherapy plus ipilimumab. The CDR3 corresponds to CASSRTATNEKLFF. The nucleotide sequence is given as TGCGCCAGCAGCCGAACAGCAACTAATGAAAAACTGTTTTTT.